Listed below are T cell receptor beta chains from one sample, sequenced in a study of blood T cell repertoires in COVID-19. TCRdb's copy holds only in-frame clones and misses some; the assay was immunoSEQ multiplex PCR. There are 240,000 or so clones in the sample; 70% to 85% occur only once, and around 9.9% lies in the top ten. Sequences were obtained from peripheral blood. The receptors stem from an elderly woman with acute or convalescent COVID-19. CDR3s include the opening cysteine and the closing phenylalanine or tryptophan. D genes are given only for firm matches. A clone size is listed for some rows: how often the clone was seen (once, few, many), or a class if it is expanded.

>TRBD1|TRBJ2-5|NA|TRBV5-4
TGTGCCAGCAGTCCCGACAGGGGAATCCAAGAGACCCAGTACTTC
CASSPDRGIQETQYF
>TRBD1|TRBJ2-3|NA|TRBV3-1/TRBV3-2
TGTGCCAGCAGCCAAGCGCAGGGGGCAGATACGCAGTATTTT
CASSQAQGADTQYF
>TRBD2|TRBJ2-1|NA|TRBV10-3
TGTGCCATCAGTCCTAGCGGGCAACGGGTTGAGCAGTTCTTC
CAISPSGQRVEQFF
>TRBD1|TRBJ1-2|few|TRBV6-5
TGTGCCAGCACCCCCGGACAGGGCTTTAACTATGGCTACACCTTC
CASTPGQGFNYGYTF
>TRBD1|TRBJ1-1|NA|TRBV6-1
TGTGCCAGCAGTGACCTTCGACAGGGTCGAGCTTTCTTT
CASSDLRQGRAFF
>NA|TRBJ2-3|NA|TRBV5-1
TGCGCCAGCAGCGACGGGTCGCCGGCTACAGATACGCAGTATTTT
CASSDGSPATDTQYF
>NA|TRBJ1-3|NA|TRBV9
TGTGCCAGCAGCGTAGGAGGTACTGACACCATATATTTT
CASSVGGTDTIYF
>NA|TRBJ1-3|NA|TRBV9
TGTGCCAGCAGCGTAGAACCCAGTGGTTATGGAAACACCATATATTTT
CASSVEPSGYGNTIYF
>NA|TRBJ2-1|NA|TRBV18
TGTGCCAGCTCACCATCGGTCGGTCCCGAGGGGGATGAGCAGTTCTTC
CASSPSVGPEGDEQFF
>NA|TRBJ2-3|NA|TRBV7-2
TGTGCCAGCAGCTTAGCAACGGGCACAGATACGCAGTATTTT
CASSLATGTDTQYF
>NA|TRBJ2-7|NA|TRBV30
TGTGCCTGGAGTGTACGGAACGTCAGGGTCTACGAGCAGTACTTC
CAWSVRNVRVYEQYF
>NA|TRBJ1-4|NA|TRBV6-2/TRBV6-3
TGTGCCAGCAGTTACTGGGCCTCTGAAAAACTGTTTTTT
CASSYWASEKLFF
>NA|TRBJ2-5|NA|TRBV18
TGTGCCAGCTCACCCACAACAGGGTCCCAAGAGACCCAGTACTTC
CASSPTTGSQETQYF
>NA|TRBJ2-2|NA|TRBV5-1
TGCGCCAGCAGCTTAATAGGGGCAGGGGAGCTGTTTTTT
CASSLIGAGELFF
>TRBD2|TRBJ2-3|few|TRBV10-3
TGTGCCATCAGTGATCCCACTAGCGCCACAGATACGCAGTATTTT
CAISDPTSATDTQYF
>NA|TRBJ1-1|NA|TRBV2
TGTGCCAGCAGGGCCATTCAGGTAGTGAACACTGAAGCTTTCTTT
CASRAIQVVNTEAFF
>NA|TRBJ2-2|few|TRBV7-6
TGTGCCAGCAGCTTTAGTCTCGGGGAGCTGTTTTTT
CASSFSLGELFF
>TRBD1|TRBJ1-2|NA|TRBV7-9
TGTGCCAGCAGCTCATTACCCAGGCAGGGGGATGGCTACACCTTC
CASSSLPRQGDGYTF
>TRBD1|TRBJ2-2|once|TRBV18
TGTGCCAGCTCACGACAGGGGATCGGGGAGCTGTTTTTT
CASSRQGIGELFF
>TRBD1|TRBJ1-6|NA|TRBV28
TGTGCCAGCATCGGGACAGGGCGTAATTCACCCCTCCACTTT
CASIGTGRNSPLHF
>TRBD1|TRBJ1-5|NA|TRBV15
TGTGCCACCAGCAGACACGCGCGGGGACAGAATAGCAATCAGCCCCAGCATTTT
CATSRHARGQNSNQPQHF
>TRBD1|TRBJ2-5|NA|TRBV5-1
TGCGCCAGCAGGTCCGGGACAGGCCACCAAGAGACCCAGTACTTC
CASRSGTGHQETQYF
>TRBD1|TRBJ2-2|NA|TRBV24-1
TGTGCCACCAGTGATCCAGGGGGCGGAACCGGGGAGCTGTTTTTT
CATSDPGGGTGELFF
>TRBD1|TRBJ1-6|NA|TRBV5-1
TGCGCCAGCAGCTTGGAGGGGACAGGGTCAGCAGGATCACCCCTCCACTTT
CASSLEGTGSAGSPLHF
>TRBD1|TRBJ1-6|NA|TRBV19
TGTGCCAGTAGGCCGGGACAGGGGGATTCACCCCTCCACTTT
CASRPGQGDSPLHF
>TRBD1|TRBJ2-2|once|TRBV27
TGTGCCAGCAGTTTTTGGGACAGCATGAACACCGGGGAGCTGTTTTTT
CASSFWDSMNTGELFF
>NA|TRBJ2-1|NA|TRBV27
TGTGCCAGCTATCACAGGGCAAGCTCCTACAATGAGCAGTTCTTC
CASYHRASSYNEQFF
>NA|TRBJ1-5|NA|TRBV30
TGTGCCTGGAGTGACGGGGGTCAGCCCCAGCATTTT
CAWSDGGQPQHF
>NA|TRBJ1-2|few|TRBV5-1
TGCGCCAGCAGCTTGGGGCAGGGGATGGGGCTTGGCTACACCTTC
CASSLGQGMGLGYTF
>NA|TRBJ1-1|NA|TRBV10-3
TGTGCCATCAGTAAGCGGGGGTACGGGGACACTGAAGCTTTCTTT
CAISKRGYGDTEAFF
>TRBD2|TRBJ2-3|NA|TRBV3-1/TRBV3-2
TGTGCCAGCAGCCAGGGACTAGCTACGGATACGCAGTATTTT
CASSQGLATDTQYF
>TRBD1|TRBJ1-4|NA|TRBV4-1
TGCGCCAGCAGCCAAGAAAGGTCCGCGACAGGGGGCCCTAATGAAAAACTGTTTTTT
CASSQERSATGGPNEKLFF
>NA|TRBJ1-6|NA|TRBV28
TGTGCCAGCAGTTTATCGGCAGCCAGAGGCTATAATTCACCCCTCCACTTT
CASSLSAARGYNSPLHF
>TRBD1|TRBJ1-5|once|TRBV7-2
TGTGCCAGCAGCCTAGACAGGGGTTTCAATCAGCCCCAGCATTTT
CASSLDRGFNQPQHF
>TRBD1|TRBJ1-2|NA|TRBV4-1
TGCGCCAGCAGGTCCCCCGGGACAGGGGATTCCTATGGCTACACCTTC
CASRSPGTGDSYGYTF
>NA|TRBJ1-2|NA|TRBV6-5
TGTGCCAGCAAAGGAGGGGAGATATATGGCTACACCTTC
CASKGGEIYGYTF
>TRBD2|TRBJ2-5|few|TRBV5-4
TGTGCCAGCAGCGCGCCCGCGCGGGGGGCTCAAGAGACCCAGTACTTC
CASSAPARGAQETQYF
>NA|TRBJ2-3|NA|TRBV18
TGTGCCAGCTCATCCCCCTCAGATACGCAGTATTTT
CASSSPSDTQYF
>NA|TRBJ2-7|few|TRBV6-1
TGTGCCAGCAGTGAAGAGGTGGGGGGGCTGGAGCAGTACTTC
CASSEEVGGLEQYF
>NA|TRBJ1-1|once|TRBV5-1
TGCGCCAGCAGCTTTGCCGGTCCCAGGGCGAACACTGAAGCTTTCTTT
CASSFAGPRANTEAFF
>NA|TRBJ2-2|NA|TRBV18
TGTGCCAGCTCACTACTATCCCTCTTCGGCCGGGGGGCCACCCACACCGGGGAGCTGTTTTTT
CASSLLSLFGRGATHTGELFF
>TRBD2|TRBJ2-4|NA|TRBV7-2
TGTGCCAGCAGCCCACGGACTAGCGGGGGGGCCGAAAACATTCAGTACTTC
CASSPRTSGGAENIQYF
>TRBD1|TRBJ2-7|NA|TRBV24-1
TGTGCCACCAGTGCCCCCGGGACAGGGGGCGAGCAGTACTTC
CATSAPGTGGEQYF
>NA|TRBJ1-6|NA|TRBV6-5
TGTGCCAGCAGTTACCTCACAACAGGGAATTCACCCCTCCACTTT
CASSYLTTGNSPLHF
>NA|TRBJ1-1|NA|TRBV5-1
TGCGCCAGCAGCGGTCAGGGGTTTCGAGCCACTGAAGCTTTCTTT
CASSGQGFRATEAFF
>NA|TRBJ2-3|NA|TRBV18
TGTGCCAGCTCGTCGAGCACAGATACGCAGTATTTT
CASSSSTDTQYF
>TRBD1|TRBJ1-1|NA|TRBV27
TGTGCCAGCAGGAAGGACAGGGAGAACACTGAAGCTTTCTTT
CASRKDRENTEAFF
>TRBD1|TRBJ1-3|NA|TRBV5-6
TGTGCCAGCACTGACAGGGGGCCTGGAAACACCATATATTTT
CASTDRGPGNTIYF
>TRBD1|TRBJ1-2|NA|TRBV10-1
TGCGCCAGCAGCGCCTCCGGGACAGGGGGCAACTACACCTTC
CASSASGTGGNYTF
>TRBD1|TRBJ1-1|once|TRBV3-1/TRBV3-2
TGTGCCAGCAGCCACCGACAGGGTCACACTGAAGCTTTCTTT
CASSHRQGHTEAFF